The 28 T cell receptor beta chains below were found in one sample sequenced in a study of shared clonotypes between healthy human individuals. The naive CD8 fraction comprised CD45RO-negative cells positively selected for CCR7 and excluded terminally differentiated effector memory CD45RA+ cells. The repertoire was sequenced with immunoSEQ multiplex PCR; TCRdb's copy has only in-frame clones and lacks some. Among 550,000 to 750,000 clones, under 95% were seen once, and the ten largest hold 24%. The sequenced sample was naive CD8+ T cells sorted from blood. Every receptor here comes from a man aged 25-40 years in good health.

This clone was observed many times. CDR3 sequence: CASSIVPSGAQFF. The DNA of the CDR3 is TGTGCCAGTAGTATTGTGCCTAGCGGGGCGCAGTTCTTC. The rearrangement joins TRBV19 to TRBJ2-1, with 9 bases matching TRBD2. This CDR3 is built from 13 residues. Losses at the gene ends were 3 bases for V and 12 bases for J; bases not matched to a gene: 6. Per germline, CDR1 LNHDA and CDR2 SQIVND (reference sequence).

The V and J genes are TRBV11-2 and TRBJ2-3, with 9 bases lining up with TRBD2. Per the germline V gene, CDR1 is SGHAT and CDR2 is FQNNGV. The CDR3 has 16 amino acids. V lost 5 bases and J lost 5; bases outside the gene matches: 11. For the CDR3, the DNA is TGTGCCAGCAGCCCCCTTCGCGGGAGGGCCAAAGATACGCAGTATTTT. It encodes CASSPLRGRAKDTQYF. Supplemented by reference TRBV11-2 and TRBJ2-3, the full variable domain reads EAGVAQSPRYKIIEKRQSVAFWCNPISGHATLYWYQQILGQGPKLLIQFQNNGVVDDSQLPKDRFSAERLKGVDSTLKIQPAKLEDSAVYLCASSPLRGRAKDTQYFGPGTRLTVL.

This chain uses TRBV27 with TRBJ2-7, with TRBD1 matching 8 bases. Germline values: CDR1 MNHEY, CDR2 SMNVEV (reference sequence). The CDR3 runs 16 residues. J gave up 4 bases and V 0 bases, and 8 bases lay outside the gene matches. The CDR3 loop is CASSLSLGQVTYEQYF. CDR3 DNA sequence: TGTGCCAGCAGTTTATCTCTGGGACAGGTCACATACGAGCAGTACTTC.

In this sample, this clone turned up once. This chain joins TRBV5-6 and TRBJ1-4; a possible D gene is TRBD1 (5 bases). The germline V and J ends were trimmed by 0 bases and 2 bases, with 11 bases remaining between them. The germline V gene encodes CDR1 SGHDT and CDR2 YYEEEE. The CDR3 totals 16 residues. The CDR3 spells CASSLGFSGTNEKLFF. The CDR3 DNA reads TGTGCCAGCAGCTTGGGGTTTTCAGGGACTAATGAAAAACTGTTTTTT.

As concerns this clone: Other DNA sequences of this sample code for an identical CDR3. The chain has TRBV27 and TRBJ1-1; D possibly corresponds to TRBD1 (6 bases). CDR3 length: 13 amino acids. The germline V gene encodes CDR1 MNHEY and CDR2 SMNVEV (reference sequence). Trimming shortened V by 3 bases and J by 5 bases, and 10 bases separated the two germline ends. CDR3: CASSFGGGTEAFF. CDR3 in DNA: TGTGCCAGCAGTTTTGGAGGGGGAACTGAAGCTTTCTTT.

The rearrangement joins TRBV25-1 to TRBJ2-3; tentative D call: TRBD2 (5 bases). Looked up from germline, CDR1 is MGHDK and CDR2 is SYGVNS. This CDR3 spans 16 amino acids. V was clipped by 2 bases and J by 0 bases, with 12 bases between them. The CDR3 loop is CASSESRTFSTDTQYF. CDR3 nucleotide sequence: TGTGCCAGCAGTGAAAGTAGGACTTTTAGCACAGATACGCAGTATTTT.

As DNA, the CDR3 is TGTGCCAGCAGTTGGACAGGGGTCGAGACTGAAGCTTTCTTT. The encoded protein is CASSWTGVETEAFF. The chain couples TRBV6-5 to TRBJ1-1; 9 nucleotides line up with TRBD1. With V trimmed by 4 bases and J by 5 bases, 5 bases remained unmatched. Germline V lookup: CDR1 MNHEY, CDR2 SVGAGI. The length of the CDR3 is 14 residues.

The V gene is TRBV13, the J gene TRBJ2-1; possibly TRBD1 for D (6 bases). CDR1 PRHDT and CDR2 FYEKMQ come from the germline V gene (reference sequence). The V end was cut by 4 bases, the J end by 6 bases, with 10 bases between. The CDR3 length is 13 residues. The CDR3 region is CASSYRDINEQFF. For the CDR3, the DNA is TGTGCCAGCAGCTACCGGGACATCAATGAGCAGTTCTTC. Drawing the rest from reference TRBV13 and TRBJ2-1, the complete variable domain is AAGVIQSPRHLIKEKRETATLKCYPIPRHDTVYWYQQGPGQDPQFLISFYEKMQSDKGSIPDRFSAQQFSDYHSELNMSSLELGDSALYFCASSYRDINEQFFGPGTRLTVL.

The chain is built from TRBV6-5 and TRBJ1-2; no clear D gene. V was cut by 0 bases and J by 6 bases, with 8 bases left in between. Germline V CDR1 and CDR2: MNHEY, SVGAGI. This CDR3 region has 13 residues. The DNA for the CDR3 is TGTGCCAGCAGTTACTCCCCTTGGGATGGCTACACCTTC. Protein sequence: CASSYSPWDGYTF.

The V call is TRBV4-3, the J call TRBJ2-1, with D possibly being TRBD1 or TRBD2 (6 bases each). Trimming pared 1 base from V and 9 bases from J, leaving 13 bases between. The CDR3 length is 14 residues. The V gene's germline CDR1 is LGHNA and CDR2 YSLEER. The CDR3 protein is CASSQGGAVGEQFF. In DNA form, the CDR3 reads TGCGCCAGCAGCCAAGGGGGGGCAGTCGGTGAGCAGTTCTTC.

Of note for this clone: Other DNA sequences in this sample translate to the same CDR3. V usage is TRBV27 and J usage is TRBJ2-7, with unresolved D. Deletions cut 3 bases from V and 1 base from J, with 7 bases between. Germline values: CDR1 MNHEY, CDR2 SMNVEV (reference sequence). The length of the CDR3 is 13 residues. CDR3 nucleotide sequence: TGTGCCAGCAGTTTGGCACCTTCCTACGAGCAGTACTTC. It specifies CASSLAPSYEQYF.

This clone was seen a few times. The CDR3 sequence is CASSLEGKWTDTQYF. The CDR3 nucleotides are TGTGCCAGCAGTTTAGAGGGGAAGTGGACAGATACGCAGTATTTT. The chain joins TRBV28 to TRBJ2-3, with D possibly called TRBD1 or TRBD2 (5 bases each). The CDR3 totals 15 residues. Germline V lookup: CDR1 MDHEN, CDR2 SYDVKM. V lost 2 bases and J lost 3, with 12 bases in between.

This chain connects TRBV5-4 to TRBJ2-1; TRBD2 matches 7 bases. The V gene end was trimmed by 3 bases and the J gene end by 7 bases; junction bases not matched to a gene: 10. There are 15 residues in the CDR3. Germline lookup yields CDR1 SGHNT and CDR2 YYREEE (reference sequence). CDR3: CASSSPGTGGNEQFF. The CDR3 DNA reads TGTGCCAGCAGCTCGCCGGGAACGGGGGGAAATGAGCAGTTCTTC.

The chain employs TRBV10-1 and TRBJ2-3; tentatively, D is TRBD2 (6 bases). Germline values: CDR1 WNHNN, CDR2 SYGVQD (reference sequence). Trimming removed 0 bases at V and 6 bases at J, with 13 bases between. The CDR3 sequence is 15 residues long. The CDR3 sequence: CASSESSTRGDTQYF. As DNA, the CDR3 is TGCGCCAGCAGTGAGTCATCTACCCGGGGGGATACGCAGTATTTT.

The rearrangement links TRBV9 to TRBJ2-7; D is ambiguous. The CDR3 is 15 amino acids. Trimming shortened V by 3 bases and J by 0 bases, and 13 bases separated the two germline ends. Germline V gene sequence: CDR1 SGDLS, CDR2 YYNGEE. The CDR3 DNA is TGTGCCAGCAGCGCCCTGTCGGGTCCCTCCTACGAGCAGTACTTC. Translating gives CASSALSGPSYEQYF.

A word on this clone: The same CDR3 also results from other DNA sequences found in this sample. The chain employs TRBV28 and TRBJ2-4; D not resolved. The CDR3 totals 13 residues. Germline-derived CDR1 and CDR2 are MDHEN and SYDVKM. The V end was cut by 6 bases, the J end by 0 bases, with 6 bases between. The CDR3 DNA reads TGTGCCAGCAGAGGGTTAGCCAAAAACATTCAGTACTTC. It encodes CASRGLAKNIQYF.

This sequence joins TRBV7-9 and TRBJ2-2; D not resolved. Trimming cost V 2 bases and J 1 base, with 8 bases left between them. CDR3 length: 15 residues. Germline V CDR1 and CDR2: SEHNR, FQNEAQ (reference sequence). CDR3 DNA sequence: TGTGCCAGCAGCTTATTAGGCCAGAACACCGGGGAGCTGTTTTTT. This gives the protein CASSLLGQNTGELFF.

The chain links TRBV14 to TRBJ2-1, with D possibly being TRBD1 (6 bases). Germline lookup yields CDR1 SGHDN and CDR2 FVKESK. The CDR3 consists of 16 residues. With 4 bases removed from V and 4 bases from J, the gap between germline ends came to 17 bases. The chain's CDR3 is CASSPQAGVLYNEQFF. The CDR3 DNA sequence: TGTGCCAGCAGCCCACAGGCAGGGGTCCTTTACAATGAGCAGTTCTTC.

V gene TRBV4-1 combines with J gene TRBJ1-5; no firm D call. V dropped 0 bases and J dropped 5 bases, with 8 bases sitting between them. The CDR3 is made up of 14 amino acids. In germline, CDR1 is MGHRA, CDR2 YSYEKL. CDR3 in amino acids: CASSQDHPHQPQHF. The DNA for the CDR3 is TGCGCCAGCAGCCAAGATCATCCCCATCAGCCCCAGCATTTT.

This clone appeared a few times. This chain connects TRBV21-1 to TRBJ1-2. TRBV21-1 counts as a pseudogene. CDR3 length: 10 residues. The CDR3 region is CASGHYGYTF. The CDR3, as DNA: TGTGCCAGCGGACACTATGGCTACACCTTC.

This chain links TRBV9 with TRBJ2-5, with TRBD2 as a possible D gene (6 bases). Trimming pared 0 bases from V and 5 bases from J, leaving 23 bases between. The CDR3 has 18 residues. Per germline, CDR1 SGDLS and CDR2 YYNGEE. CDR3 amino acids: CASSVVLVRIEGRETQYF. As DNA, the CDR3 is TGTGCCAGCAGCGTAGTTCTAGTGAGGATAGAGGGGAGGGAGACCCAGTACTTC.

This chain joins TRBV2 and TRBJ2-3; TRBD2 matches 10 bases. Per the germline V gene, CDR1 is SNHLY and CDR2 is FYNNEI. Germline trimming cut 1 base from V and 2 bases from J; bases unmatched to any gene: 6. This CDR3 comprises 17 residues. The CDR3 region has the DNA TGTGCCAGCAGTGAAGTAACTAGCGGGACACACACAGATACGCAGTATTTT. This codes for CASSEVTSGTHTDTQYF.

This rearrangement joins TRBV27 to TRBJ2-1; D is ambiguous. The CDR3 loop spans 16 amino acids. Germline loops: CDR1 MNHEY, CDR2 SMNVEV (reference sequence). The ends were cut back, 6 bases at V and 0 bases at J, with 15 bases in the middle. In DNA form, the CDR3 reads TGTGCCAGCAGCCCTCAACGAAGGAGCTCCTACAATGAGCAGTTCTTC. Amino acids: CASSPQRRSSYNEQFF.

DNA for the CDR3: TGCGCCAGCAGCGCGGCAGGGGTCGGAAACACTGAAGCTTTCTTT. The encoded protein is CASSAAGVGNTEAFF. The chain links TRBV10-1 to TRBJ1-1, with D perhaps TRBD1 (6 bases). V shed 6 bases and J shed 2 bases, with 16 bases lying between them. The CDR3 is 15 amino acids. Germline V gives CDR1 WNHNN, CDR2 SYGVQD (reference sequence).

This chain links TRBV10-3 with TRBJ1-5; perhaps TRBD1 as D (6 bases). V gave up 0 bases and J gave up 1 base, with 7 bases separating them. Germline CDR1 and CDR2: ENHRY and SYGVKD. CDR3 length: 15 amino acids. The CDR3 protein is CAISESTGSNQPQHF. In nucleotides, the CDR3 is TGTGCCATCAGTGAGTCGACAGGAAGCAATCAGCCCCAGCATTTT.

The chain couples TRBV6-6 to TRBJ2-7; D might be TRBD2 (5 bases). Per the germline V gene, CDR1 is MNHNY and CDR2 is SVGAGI (reference sequence). Trimming took 2 bases from V and 0 from J, leaving 8 bases between them. This CDR3 region has 14 residues. The DNA for the CDR3 is TGTGCCAGCAGTTACGAGCGGCGCTCCTACGAGCAGTACTTC. This translates into CASSYERRSYEQYF.

The gene calls are TRBV12-5 and TRBJ1-1; a possible D gene is TRBD1 (5 bases). Trimming took off 1 base at V and 0 bases at J, with 12 bases between the two ends. Germline lookup yields CDR1 LGHNT and CDR2 FRNRAP. This CDR3 contains 16 residues. This CDR3 reads CASGLDPKDMNTEAFF. CDR3 coding DNA: TGTGCTAGTGGTTTGGACCCCAAGGACATGAACACTGAAGCTTTCTTT.

This chain joins TRBV7-3 and TRBJ2-2; D is tentatively TRBD1 or TRBD2 (6 bases each). The CDR3 loop spans 14 amino acids. The germline CDR1 and CDR2 sequences are SGHTA and FQGTGA. V gave up 5 bases and J gave up 7 bases, with 14 bases separating them. This CDR3 reads CASSPRGAGGELFF. CDR3 in DNA: TGTGCCAGCAGCCCAAGGGGGGCCGGCGGGGAGCTGTTTTTT.